The 22 T cell receptor beta chains given below trace back to one sample, sequenced in a study of blood T cell repertoires in COVID-19. This table comes from immunoSEQ multiplex PCR, and its TCRdb copy is limited to in-frame clones, with some not included. The sample contains under 15,000 clones, roughly 93% of which appear only once. The sample taken for sequencing was peripheral blood. These receptors all stem from a human donor in a cohort sampled during active COVID-19.

V and J are TRBV9 and TRBJ2-7, with D unclear. Trimming took off 2 bases at V and 0 bases at J, with 9 bases between the two ends. Germline CDR1 reads SGDLS; CDR2 reads YYNGEE. This CDR3 is 14 amino acids long. The CDR3 spells CASSVLSSSYEQYF. CDR3 nucleotide sequence: TGTGCCAGCAGCGTGCTCTCGAGCTCCTACGAGCAGTACTTC.

The chain links TRBV11-2 to TRBJ2-2; 10 nucleotides align to TRBD1. Germline CDR1 reads SGHAT; CDR2 reads FQNNGV. This CDR3 is 15 amino acids long. The J segment lost 9 bases and the V segment lost 3 bases, leaving 7 bases of the junction unmatched. CDR3 protein: CASSFRQGAYRELFF. The CDR3, as DNA: TGTGCCAGCAGCTTTCGACAGGGGGCCTACAGGGAGCTGTTTTTT.

This chain links TRBV18 with TRBJ2-2; no clear D. The V gene lost 8 bases and the J gene lost 9 bases, with 13 bases spanning the gap. Germline CDR1 reads KGHSH; CDR2 reads LQKENI. The CDR3 is made up of 12 amino acids. The CDR3 loop reads CASIQARRELFF. CDR3 coding DNA: TGTGCCAGCATTCAGGCGCGAAGGGAGCTGTTTTTT.

The gene calls are TRBV2 and TRBJ2-7; unclear D gene. Looked up from germline, CDR1 is SNHLY and CDR2 is FYNNEI. V was pared by 4 bases and J by 0 bases, with 4 bases between. CDR3 length: 12 amino acids. Written as DNA, the CDR3 is TGTGCCAGCAGTGTACTCTCCTACGAGCAGTACTTC. Protein: CASSVLSYEQYF.

The rearrangement links TRBV19 to TRBJ2-2, with 8 bases lining up with TRBD2. This CDR3 region has 14 residues. Germline values: CDR1 LNHDA, CDR2 SQIVND (reference sequence). The V and J ends lost 7 bases and 6 bases, in that order; junction bases with no gene match: 7. The CDR3 DNA reads TGTGCCAGTACTTTCGGGAGGGCCTCCGGGGAGCTGTTTTTT. This gives the protein CASTFGRASGELFF.

The rearrangement links TRBV7-9 to TRBJ2-7, with TRBD1 identical over 9 bases. The V and J ends lost 6 bases and 0 bases, in that order; junction bases with no gene match: 15. The CDR3 spans 18 residues. Germline values: CDR1 SEHNR, CDR2 FQNEAQ (reference sequence). The CDR3 DNA reads as TGTGCCAGCAGAAATGTATTGGCTCAGACAGGGGGCTCCTACGAGCAGTACTTC. Protein product: CASRNVLAQTGGSYEQYF. The variable domain in full, completed from reference TRBV7-9 and TRBJ2-7, reads DTGVSQNPRHKITKRGQNVTFRCDPISEHNRLYWYRQTLGQGPEFLTYFQNEAQLEKSRLLSDRFSAERPKGSFSTLEIQRTEQGDSAMYLCASRNVLAQTGGSYEQYFGPGTRLTVT.

The V gene is TRBV5-8, the J gene TRBJ2-7; 9 bases fit TRBD1. With 1 base clipped from V and 2 bases from J, the junction kept 4 bases outside the gene matches. Germline-derived CDR1 and CDR2 are SGHTS and YDEGEE. The CDR3 covers 15 residues. The CDR3 loop reads CASSLSGQGAYEQYF. The CDR3 DNA reads as TGTGCCAGCAGCTTGTCGGGACAGGGAGCCTACGAGCAGTACTTC. Based on the CDR3 plus reference TRBV5-8 and TRBJ2-7, the full variable domain is EAGVTQSPTHLIKTRGQQATLRCSPISGHTSVYWYQQALGLGLQFLLWYDEGEERNRGNFPPRFSGRQFPNYSSELNVNALELEDSALYLCASSLSGQGAYEQYFGPGTRLTVT.

The chain recombines TRBV7-9 with TRBJ1-1; D not resolved. The CDR3 has 13 amino acids. V was shortened by 1 base and J by 6 bases, with 9 bases between the two germline ends. CDR1 is SEHNR and CDR2 is FQNEAQ in the germline V gene (reference sequence). The CDR3 loop reads CASSLGEKAEAFF. CDR3 in DNA: TGTGCCAGCAGCTTAGGGGAGAAGGCTGAAGCTTTCTTT.

The DNA of the CDR3 is TGTGCCAGCAGCGGAAAGTACCCAGGGGGTTCACCCCTCCACTTT. Residues: CASSGKYPGGSPLHF. This rearrangement joins TRBV7-9 to TRBJ1-6, with 7 positions matching TRBD1. From germline, CDR1 is SEHNR and CDR2 FQNEAQ (reference sequence). CDR3 size: 15 residues. V was pared by 5 bases and J by 9 bases, with 10 bases of the junction left unmatched.

This chain uses TRBV20-1 with TRBJ2-7, with a tentative D call TRBD1 (6 bases). Germline CDR1 is DFQATT and CDR2 is SNEGSKA (reference sequence). There are 11 residues in the CDR3. Trimming shortened V by 3 bases and J by 7 bases, and 10 bases separated the two germline ends. CDR3 in DNA: TGCAGTGCTAGGGTAACAGGGGAGCAGTACTTC. This gives the protein CSARVTGEQYF.

The gene calls are TRBV7-8 and TRBJ2-2; 9 bases match TRBD1. V shed 8 bases and J 2 bases; nucleotides not matched to a gene: 9. Per the germline V gene, CDR1 is SGHVS and CDR2 is FQNEAQ. This CDR3 has 16 residues. CDR3 residues: CASPRRTGVNTGELFF. The CDR3 DNA reads as TGTGCCAGCCCACGGCGGACAGGGGTTAACACCGGGGAGCTGTTTTTT.

V usage is TRBV20-1 and J usage is TRBJ1-2; no reliable D call. The CDR3 has 16 amino acids. V lost 3 bases and J lost 0, with 17 bases in between. Germline V gene sequence: CDR1 DFQATT, CDR2 SNEGSKA (reference sequence). The CDR3 bases are TGCAGTGCTAGTCCCCAACTCGTTAGAGCTAACTATGGCTACACCTTC. Translated: CSASPQLVRANYGYTF.

V is TRBV6-6 and J is TRBJ2-7; 9 bases are a match to TRBD2. Germline V gives CDR1 MNHNY, CDR2 SVGAGI (reference sequence). The CDR3 has 20 amino acids. Trimming at V came to 6 bases and at J to 3 bases, leaving 24 bases not matched to a gene. The DNA for the CDR3 is TGTGCCAGCAGCAACCCGGGCGAGCCAAATCGCAGCGGGAGGTTCTACGAGCAGTACTTC. It yields the protein CASSNPGEPNRSGRFYEQYF.

The rearrangement links TRBV18 to TRBJ1-3, with a tentative D call TRBD1 (6 bases). Germline CDR1 reads KGHSH; CDR2 reads LQKENI. The V end lost 3 bases, the J end lost 1 base, and 13 bases lay between the germline ends. There are 16 residues in the CDR3. The CDR3 here is CASSPKAGVSGNTIYF. The CDR3 nucleotides read TGTGCCAGCTCACCGAAAGCAGGGGTATCTGGAAACACCATATATTTT.

The CDR3 sequence: CASSSRAQDRGPLHF. DNA of the CDR3: TGTGCCAGCAGCTCCCGGGCCCAAGACAGAGGACCCCTCCACTTT. The chain links TRBV7-9 to TRBJ1-6; D is perhaps TRBD1 (5 bases). The CDR3 spans 15 residues. Germline CDR1 reads SEHNR; CDR2 reads FQNEAQ (reference sequence). Trimming left V 4 bases short and J 12 bases short, with 19 bases between.

This clone appeared once. The chain couples TRBV2 to TRBJ2-6; TRBD1 matches at 7 bases. J lost 4 bases, V lost 4 bases, and 10 bases had no gene match. The CDR3 runs to 17 residues. CDR1 SNHLY and CDR2 FYNNEI come from the germline V gene. CDR3 loop: CASSGVLQGSGANVLTF. DNA of the CDR3: TGTGCCAGCAGTGGGGTACTACAGGGGTCCGGGGCCAACGTCCTGACTTTC. The variable domain in full, with the rest retrieved from reference TRBV2 and TRBJ2-6, is EPEVTQTPSHQVTQMGQEVILRCVPISNHLYFYWYRQILGQKVEFLVSFYNNEISEKSEIFDDQFSVERPDGSNFTLKIRSTKLEDSAMYFCASSGVLQGSGANVLTFGAGSRLTVL.

CDR3 amino acids: CASSENLQETQYF. CDR3 nucleotide sequence: TGCGCCAGCAGCGAGAATTTACAAGAGACCCAGTACTTC. The V call is TRBV5-1, the J call TRBJ2-5; D remains unclear. V lost 4 bases to trimming and J lost 2 bases, with 9 bases between them. CDR1 SGHRS and CDR2 YFSETQ come from the germline V gene. There are 13 residues in the CDR3.

The chain employs TRBV29-1 and TRBJ2-3, with 10 bases identical to TRBD2. CDR1 SQVTM and CDR2 ANQGSEA come from the germline V gene. With 7 bases clipped from V and 6 bases from J, the junction kept 10 bases outside the gene matches. There are 14 residues in the CDR3. This chain's CDR3 is CSGGAGGPSDTQYF. CDR3 nucleotide sequence: TGCAGCGGGGGAGCGGGAGGGCCTTCTGATACGCAGTATTTT.

The V gene is TRBV6-1, the J gene TRBJ2-7; 8 nucleotides align to TRBD1. There are 16 residues in the CDR3. From germline, CDR1 is MNHNS and CDR2 SASEGT. Germline trimming cut 0 bases from V and 4 bases from J; bases unmatched to any gene: 8. The CDR3 DNA reads as TGTGCCAGCAGTGAAGCGCTTGGGACAGGTGATTACGAGCAGTACTTC. Its translation: CASSEALGTGDYEQYF.

The V call is TRBV27, the J call TRBJ2-7; 9 positions match TRBD2. Germline CDR1 reads MNHEY; CDR2 reads SMNVEV (reference sequence). Germline trimming cut 7 bases from V and 4 bases from J; bases unmatched to any gene: 14. The CDR3 covers 16 residues. The CDR3: CASTDYRLAETYEQYF. CDR3 nucleotides: TGTGCCAGCACCGATTACCGACTAGCGGAGACTTACGAGCAGTACTTC.

This chain connects TRBV27 to TRBJ2-2; 8 nucleotides match TRBD1. This CDR3 has 16 amino acids. V trimming: 0 bases; J trimming: 5 bases; junction bases outside the gene matches: 5. Germline CDR1 is MNHEY and CDR2 is SMNVEV (reference sequence). CDR3 in DNA: TGTGCCAGCAGTTTATCGACAGGGGACTTAACCGGGGAGCTGTTTTTT. Protein: CASSLSTGDLTGELFF.

The chain uses TRBV21-1 and TRBJ1-2. TRBV21-1 is reported as a pseudogene. CDR3 length equals 16 residues. CDR3 region: CASSKEGGRGPYGYTF. In DNA, the CDR3 is TGTGCCAGCAGCAAAGAGGGAGGTAGGGGCCCCTATGGCTACACCTTC.